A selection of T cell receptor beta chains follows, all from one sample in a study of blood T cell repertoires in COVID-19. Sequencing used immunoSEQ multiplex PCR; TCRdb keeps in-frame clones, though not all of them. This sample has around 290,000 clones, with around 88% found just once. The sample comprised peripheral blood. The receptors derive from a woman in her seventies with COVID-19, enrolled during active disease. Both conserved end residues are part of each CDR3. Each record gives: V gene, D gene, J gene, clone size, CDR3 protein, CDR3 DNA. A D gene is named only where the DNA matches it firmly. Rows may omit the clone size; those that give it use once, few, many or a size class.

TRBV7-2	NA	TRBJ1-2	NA	CASSRGYGYTF	TGTGCCAGCAGCCGGGGTTATGGCTACACCTTC
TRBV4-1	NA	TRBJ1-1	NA	CASSQEGRVRALSTEAFF	TGCGCCAGCAGCCAAGAGGGGAGGGTTAGGGCCCTGAGCACTGAAGCTTTCTTT
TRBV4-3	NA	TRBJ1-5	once	CASSQEFRRLEGPQHF	TGCGCCAGCAGCCAAGAATTTCGGAGGCTAGAAGGGCCCCAGCATTTT
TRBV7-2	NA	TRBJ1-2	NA	CASSPLEGFGYTF	TGTGCCAGCAGCCCTCTGGAGGGTTTCGGCTACACCTTC
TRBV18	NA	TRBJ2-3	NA	CASSPPWASTDTQYF	TGTGCCAGCTCACCACCTTGGGCTAGCACAGATACGCAGTATTTT
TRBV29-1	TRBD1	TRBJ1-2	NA	CSAKDRDYGYTF	TGCAGCGCCAAGGACAGGGACTATGGCTACACCTTC
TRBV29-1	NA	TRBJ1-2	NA	CSVGGLAGYGYTF	TGCAGCGTCGGTGGTTTGGCAGGCTATGGCTACACCTTC
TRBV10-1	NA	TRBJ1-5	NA	CASSESGGNQPQHF	TGCGCCAGCAGTGAGTCGGGAGGAAATCAGCCCCAGCATTTT
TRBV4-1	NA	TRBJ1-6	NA	CASSQEATPFDSPLHF	TGCGCCAGCAGCCAAGAGGCGACACCCTTCGATTCACCCCTCCACTTT
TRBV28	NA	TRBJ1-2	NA	CASLGARTLYGYTF	TGTGCCAGCTTGGGGGCCAGAACCCTCTATGGCTACACCTTC
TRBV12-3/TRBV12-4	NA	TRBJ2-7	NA	CASSLGEEEQYF	TGTGCCAGCAGTTTAGGGGAGGAGGAGCAGTACTTC
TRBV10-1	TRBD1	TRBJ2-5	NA	CASSEVGTGVRETQYF	TGCGCCAGCAGTGAAGTTGGGACAGGGGTGAGGGAGACCCAGTACTTC
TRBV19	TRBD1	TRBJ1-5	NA	CASSTRQGGNQPQHF	TGTGCCAGTAGTACCCGACAGGGGGGCAATCAGCCCCAGCATTTT
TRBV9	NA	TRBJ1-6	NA	CASSAADSNNSPLHF	TGTGCCAGCAGCGCCGCCGACAGTAATAATTCACCCCTCCACTTT
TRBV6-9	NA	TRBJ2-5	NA	CASSYSRGGETQYF	TGTGCCAGCAGTTATTCCAGGGGCGGAGAGACCCAGTACTTC
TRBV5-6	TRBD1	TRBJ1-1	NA	CASSVQGANTEAFF	TGTGCCAGCTCCGTACAGGGGGCCAACACTGAAGCTTTCTTT
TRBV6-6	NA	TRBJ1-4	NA	CASRLGSGTNEKLFF	TGTGCCAGCAGACTCGGGTCGGGGACAAATGAAAAACTGTTTTTT
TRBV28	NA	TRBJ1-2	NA	CASQPGQYGYTF	TGTGCCAGCCAGCCAGGGCAATATGGCTACACCTTC
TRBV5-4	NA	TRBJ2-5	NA	CASSSTSRTAQETQYF	TGTGCCAGCAGCTCAACCTCTCGGACTGCACAAGAGACCCAGTACTTC
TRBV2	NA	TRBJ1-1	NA	CASSPSLLEIRVNTEAFF	TGTGCCAGCAGCCCCAGCTTATTGGAGATCAGGGTGAACACTGAAGCTTTCTTT
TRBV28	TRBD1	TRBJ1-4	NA	CASSRTGAVGKLFF	TGTGCCAGCAGCCGGACAGGGGCTGTTGGAAAACTGTTTTTT
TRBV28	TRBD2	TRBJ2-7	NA	CASSLQAGVYEQYF	TGTGCCAGCAGTTTGCAGGCGGGAGTCTACGAGCAGTACTTC
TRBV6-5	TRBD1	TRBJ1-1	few	CATLQGWEAFF	TGTGCCACCCTACAGGGGTGGGAAGCTTTCTTT
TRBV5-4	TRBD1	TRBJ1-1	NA	CASSLGPDREAEAFF	TGTGCCAGCAGCTTGGGACCCGACAGGGAGGCTGAAGCTTTCTTT
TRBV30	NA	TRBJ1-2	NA	CAWSRGGGYTF	TGTGCCTGGTCCCGTGGGGGCGGCTACACCTTC
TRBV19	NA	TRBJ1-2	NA	CASSMIPQFYGYTF	TGTGCCAGTAGTATGATACCACAGTTTTATGGCTACACCTTC
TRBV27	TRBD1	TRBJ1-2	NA	CASSYTGGRYGYTF	TGTGCCAGCAGTTATACAGGGGGTAGGTATGGCTACACCTTC
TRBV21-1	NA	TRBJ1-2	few	CASSTRQGDVYGYTF	TGTGCCAGCAGCACCCGACAGGGGGACGTTTATGGCTACACCTTC
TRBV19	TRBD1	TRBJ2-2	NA	CASSRWTGGPSDTGELFF	TGTGCCAGTAGTCGGTGGACAGGGGGCCCCTCGGACACCGGGGAGCTGTTTTTT
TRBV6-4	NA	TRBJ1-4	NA	CASSVGARQEKLFF	TGTGCCAGCAGTGTAGGAGCCCGGCAGGAAAAACTGTTTTTT
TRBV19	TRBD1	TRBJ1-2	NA	CASSIIGGGYTF	TGTGCCAGTAGTATAATAGGGGGCGGCTACACCTTC
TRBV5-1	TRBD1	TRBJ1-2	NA	CASSITSGTGPGGYTF	TGCGCCAGCAGCATAACCTCCGGGACAGGGCCCGGTGGCTACACCTTC
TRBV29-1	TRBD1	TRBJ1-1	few	CSVYGTGGRAEAFF	TGCAGCGTTTACGGGACAGGCGGGCGTGCTGAAGCTTTCTTT
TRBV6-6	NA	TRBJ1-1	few	CASSSGSTEAFF	TGTGCCAGCAGTTCCGGGAGCACTGAAGCTTTCTTT
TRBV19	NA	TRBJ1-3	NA	CASSMSLTPGNTIYF	TGTGCCAGTAGTATGTCACTGACACCTGGAAACACCATATATTTT
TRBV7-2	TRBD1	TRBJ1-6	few	CASSSGTGYNSPLHF	TGTGCCAGCAGCTCCGGGACAGGTTATAATTCACCCCTCCACTTT
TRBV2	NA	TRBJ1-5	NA	CASRELDSRNQPQHF	TGTGCCAGCAGGGAACTAGACAGTCGCAATCAGCCCCAGCATTTT
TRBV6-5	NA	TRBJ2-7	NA	CASSYSEGSYEQYF	TGTGCCAGCAGTTACTCCGAGGGATCCTACGAGCAGTACTTC
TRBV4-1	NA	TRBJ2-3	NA	CASSQEALAFAQYF	TGCGCCAGCAGCCAAGAGGCCCTAGCATTTGCGCAGTATTTT